This T cell receptor (beta chain) came from a study of blood T cell repertoires in COVID-19. Looking at the study overall: The cDNA or gDNA used as material had been derived from T cells, B-cell-depleted T cells, or PBMCs.

Assay used: immunoSEQ multiplex PCR; TCRdb lists only in-frame clones, some missing. The repertoire holds about 180,000 clones, 70% to 90% seen once, with 9.5% to 13% in the top ten. Sequenced input: peripheral blood. This sequence originates from a human donor with active or convalescent COVID-19. The donor label of this sample is uncertain.

The CDR3, as DNA: TGTGCCAGCAGCTTGGTGTCAGGGGGGAACACTGAAGCTTTCTTT. Its protein product is CASSLVSGGNTEAFF. V gene TRBV5-4 combines with J gene TRBJ1-1; 7 bases are shared with TRBD1. This CDR3 spans 15 amino acids. Germline CDR1 is SGHNT and CDR2 is YYREEE (reference sequence). J gave up 1 base and V 0 bases, and 3 bases lay outside the gene matches.